This TCR beta chain was documented in a study of shared clonotypes between healthy human individuals. The method was immunoSEQ multiplex PCR; TCRdb's version includes in-frame clones alone and lacks a portion of them. The sample has some 2.1 million clones; 85% to 95% are singletons. V gave up 3 bases and J gave up 7 bases, with 16 bases separating them. From germline, CDR1 is MDHEN and CDR2 SYDVKM. This CDR3 comprises 15 residues. This sequence originates from a young man in good health. The rearrangement joins TRBV28 to TRBJ1-5; the D is unclear. Sequencing used naive CD4+ T cells sorted from blood. The subset is: CD45RA+ positively selected. The CDR3 loop is CASSFHRTEKQPQHF. The CDR3 DNA reads TGTGCCAGCAGTTTTCATAGGACGGAGAAGCAGCCCCAGCATTTT.